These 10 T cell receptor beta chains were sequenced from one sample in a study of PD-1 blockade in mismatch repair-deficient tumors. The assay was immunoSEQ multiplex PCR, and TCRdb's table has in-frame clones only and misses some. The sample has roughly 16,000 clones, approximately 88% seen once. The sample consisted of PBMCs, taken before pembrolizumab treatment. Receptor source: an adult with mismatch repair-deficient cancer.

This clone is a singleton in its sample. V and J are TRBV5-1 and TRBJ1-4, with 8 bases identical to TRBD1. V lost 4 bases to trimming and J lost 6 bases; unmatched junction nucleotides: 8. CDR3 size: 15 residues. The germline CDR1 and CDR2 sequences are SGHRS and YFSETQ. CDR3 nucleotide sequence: TGCGCCAGCAGCCCCGGACAGGGCGTCGATGAAAAACTGTTTTTT. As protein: CASSPGQGVDEKLFF.

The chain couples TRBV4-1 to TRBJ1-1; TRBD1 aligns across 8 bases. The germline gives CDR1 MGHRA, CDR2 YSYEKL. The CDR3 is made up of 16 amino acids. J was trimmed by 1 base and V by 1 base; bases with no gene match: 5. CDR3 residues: CASSQVSGGPNTEAFF. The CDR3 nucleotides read TGCGCCAGCAGCCAAGTCTCAGGGGGCCCGAACACTGAAGCTTTCTTT.

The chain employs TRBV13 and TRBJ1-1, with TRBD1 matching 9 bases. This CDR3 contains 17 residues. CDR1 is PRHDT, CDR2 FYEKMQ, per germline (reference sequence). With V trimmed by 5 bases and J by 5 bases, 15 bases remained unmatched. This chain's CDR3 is CASSPSPGTGLRTEAFF. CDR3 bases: TGTGCCAGCAGCCCGAGTCCCGGGACAGGGCTGCGGACTGAAGCTTTCTTT.

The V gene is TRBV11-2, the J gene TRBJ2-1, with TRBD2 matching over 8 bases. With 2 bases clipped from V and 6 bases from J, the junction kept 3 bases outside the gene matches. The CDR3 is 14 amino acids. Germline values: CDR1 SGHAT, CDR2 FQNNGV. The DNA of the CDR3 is TGTGCCAGCAGCTTATTTAGCGGGGCCAATGAGCAGTTCTTC. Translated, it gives CASSLFSGANEQFF.

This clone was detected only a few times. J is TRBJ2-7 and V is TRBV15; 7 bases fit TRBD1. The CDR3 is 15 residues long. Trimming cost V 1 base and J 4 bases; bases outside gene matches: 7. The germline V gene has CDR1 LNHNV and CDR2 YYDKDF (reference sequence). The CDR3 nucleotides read TGTGCCACCAGCAGAGCCCGGGACAGTTTTTACGAGCAGTACTTC. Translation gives CATSRARDSFYEQYF.

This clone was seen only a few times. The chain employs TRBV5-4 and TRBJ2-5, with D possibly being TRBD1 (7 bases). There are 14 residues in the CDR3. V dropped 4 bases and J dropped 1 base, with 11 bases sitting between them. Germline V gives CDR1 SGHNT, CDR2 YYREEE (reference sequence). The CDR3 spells CASSPGGSQETQYF. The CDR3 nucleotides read TGTGCCAGCAGCCCAGGGGGGTCCCAAGAGACCCAGTACTTC.

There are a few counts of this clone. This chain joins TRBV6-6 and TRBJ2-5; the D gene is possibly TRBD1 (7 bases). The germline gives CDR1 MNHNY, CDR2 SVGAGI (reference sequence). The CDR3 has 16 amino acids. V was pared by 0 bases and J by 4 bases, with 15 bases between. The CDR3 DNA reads TGTGCCAGCAGTTACTCCTCAGGGGGAGGCAGAGAGACCCAGTACTTC. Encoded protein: CASSYSSGGGRETQYF.

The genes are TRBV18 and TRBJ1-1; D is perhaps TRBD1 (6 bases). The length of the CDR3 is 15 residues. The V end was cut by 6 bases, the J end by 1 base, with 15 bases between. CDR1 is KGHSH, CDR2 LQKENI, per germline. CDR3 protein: CASSPLEDRNTEAFF. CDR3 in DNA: TGTGCCAGCTCTCCTTTAGAGGACAGGAACACTGAAGCTTTCTTT.

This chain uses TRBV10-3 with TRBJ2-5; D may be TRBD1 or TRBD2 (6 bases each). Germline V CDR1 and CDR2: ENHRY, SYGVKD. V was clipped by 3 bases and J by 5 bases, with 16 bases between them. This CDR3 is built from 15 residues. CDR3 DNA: TGTGCCATCAGTGAACCTACCGGGGGCGGGGAGACCCAGTACTTC. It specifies CAISEPTGGGETQYF.

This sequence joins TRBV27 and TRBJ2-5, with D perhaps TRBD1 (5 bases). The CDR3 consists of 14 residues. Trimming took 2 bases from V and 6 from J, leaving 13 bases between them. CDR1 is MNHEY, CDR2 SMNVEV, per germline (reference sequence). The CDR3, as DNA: TGTGCCAGCAGTTTACTTTCAGGGATTAAGACCCAGTACTTC. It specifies CASSLLSGIKTQYF.